This T cell receptor (beta chain) is from a study of blood T cell repertoires in COVID-19. Study background: COVID-19 samples, acute and convalescent, were from the United States, Italy and Spain. Nucleic acid was either cDNA or gDNA, and it came from T cells, B-cell-depleted T cells, or PBMCs.

Under the authors' procedure: It was from reference gene primer amplification that nucleated cell counts were estimated. The repertoire was sequenced with immunoSEQ multiplex PCR; TCRdb's copy has only in-frame clones and lacks some. That table gives V, J and clone size, and the DNA gave D and trimming. The data show roughly 30,000 clones, under 85% seen once. Germline V lookup: CDR1 SQVTM, CDR2 ANQGSEA. V lost 6 bases, J lost 5 bases, and 6 bases stayed unmatched. The CDR3 consists of 12 residues. The chain recombines TRBV29-1 with TRBJ2-7, with TRBD1 matching over 8 bases. The sequenced sample consisted of peripheral blood. The TCR sequence derives from a man between 65 and 79 years old with acute or convalescent COVID-19. The CDR3 bases are TGCAGCGTGGAGACAGGGGCCGACGAGCAGTACTTC. Encoded protein: CSVETGADEQYF.